This T cell receptor beta chain was sequenced during a study of control samples from healthy donors and cancer patients. This CDR3 comprises 15 residues. CDR1 is SGHAT and CDR2 is FQNNGV in the germline V gene. V was clipped by 6 bases and J by 6 bases; unmatched bases: 8. Only in-frame clones appear in the TCRdb table, and some are missing; sequencing was by immunoSEQ multiplex PCR. This sample yields more than 120,000 clones, of which 75% to 95% are seen a single time; under 4% belongs to the top ten. The receptor was isolated from a man aged 30-40 years in good health. Sequenced: blood. The chain joins TRBV11-2 to TRBJ2-4, with TRBD2 identical over 10 bases. DNA of the CDR3: TGTGCCAGCAGTAAACTAGCGGGGTATCTAAACATTCAGTACTTC. Amino acid sequence: CASSKLAGYLNIQYF. Full variable domain (missing parts from reference TRBV11-2 and TRBJ2-4): EAGVAQSPRYKIIEKRQSVAFWCNPISGHATLYWYQQILGQGPKLLIQFQNNGVVDDSQLPKDRFSAERLKGVDSTLKIQPAKLEDSAVYLCASSKLAGYLNIQYFGAGTRLSVL.